This TCR beta chain originates from a study of cytomegalovirus exposure and HLA in healthy donors. Study-wide points: What a later analysis reportedly showed was that an Asian-associated ancestry cluster had fewer N-insertions than the roughly 670-donor mean.

The CDR3 runs 15 residues. V gave up 8 bases and J gave up 10 bases; unmatched junction bases: 12. Germline CDR1 and CDR2: SNHLY and FYNNEI. PCR employed 60 Vbeta and 13 Jbeta primers. TCRdb's table, derived via immunoSEQ multiplex PCR, lists solely in-frame clones and lacks some. Of some 140,000 clones listed, around 86% are singletons. To note about this clone: The antigen remains undetermined.

Sequencing was performed on PBMCs. The sequence came from a woman aged 50 to 60 in good health and CMV-seropositive. The chain joins TRBV2 to TRBJ2-1, with 12 bases identical to TRBD2. Written as DNA, the CDR3 is TGTGCCAGCCGCCTCCTAGCGGGAGGGACATGGGAGCAGTTCTTC. It encodes CASRLLAGGTWEQFF. Filled out from reference TRBV2 and TRBJ2-1, the complete variable domain reads EPEVTQTPSHQVTQMGQEVILRCVPISNHLYFYWYRQILGQKVEFLVSFYNNEISEKSEIFDDQFSVERPDGSNFTLKIRSTKLEDSAMYFCASRLLAGGTWEQFFGPGTRLTVL.